This is a list of T cell receptor beta chains from one sample in a study of tumor-infiltrating lymphocytes in localized non-small cell lung cancer. The assay was immunoSEQ multiplex PCR, and TCRdb's table has in-frame clones only and misses some. The sample lists about 15,000 clones; roughly 71% were seen once. Input material: lung tumor tissue. The receptor set was obtained from a human donor with non-small cell lung cancer. Each CDR3 is given with its conserved first and last residue. A D gene is named only where the DNA matches it firmly. Rows may omit the clone size; those that give it use once, few, many or a size class.

j_gene,abundance,d_gene,v_gene,CDR3nt,CDR3aa
TRBJ1-1,.,.,TRBV19,TGTGCCAGTAGTATGGTCGGGGGAAGGGGCACTGAAGCTTTCTTT,CASSMVGGRGTEAFF
TRBJ2-2,.,TRBD2,TRBV11-3,TGTGCCAGCAGCTTGGCCGGGACTAGTAGCCCCGGGGAGCTGTTTTTT,CASSLAGTSSPGELFF
TRBJ1-1,.,.,TRBV11-2,TGTGCCAGCAGCTTAGAGACGGATTTGAACACTGAAGCTTTCTTT,CASSLETDLNTEAFF
TRBJ2-7,.,.,TRBV18,TGTGCCAGCTCACCGGGGACAATGTTCTACGAGCAGTACTTC,CASSPGTMFYEQYF
TRBJ2-2,.,TRBD2,TRBV4-2,TGTGCCAGCAGCCACCGGTTGCTAGCGGGAGGGACCACCGGGGAGCTGTTTTTT,CASSHRLLAGGTTGELFF
TRBJ1-2,.,.,TRBV2,TGTGCCAGCAGTGAAGTTTGGGGGGTCGGCTACACCTTC,CASSEVWGVGYTF
TRBJ2-5,.,.,TRBV7-7,TGTGCTAGCAGCTTAACCGCGTACCAAGAGACCCAGTACTTC,CASSLTAYQETQYF
TRBJ2-2,once,TRBD2,TRBV25-1,TGTGCCAGCAGTGAACCTGGACTAGCGGGGAACACCGGGGAGCTGTTTTTT,CASSEPGLAGNTGELFF
TRBJ1-4,.,TRBD1,TRBV25-1,TGTGCCAGCAGTGCCACAGGGGATGAAAAACTGTTTTTT,CASSATGDEKLFF
TRBJ2-2,.,.,TRBV5-4,TGTGCCAGCAGCGCCCCAGGGAGGACCGGGGAGCTGTTTTTT,CASSAPGRTGELFF
TRBJ1-1,.,.,TRBV11-3,TGTGCCAGCAGCTTAGGCTCCGACAGGGAAGCTTTCTTT,CASSLGSDREAFF